This TCR beta chain was captured in a study of CD8 T cells in ankylosing spondylitis (dated 2017 in TCRdb). Broadly, across the study: The study set out to find disease-linked TCR variants by profiling T cell receptor beta repertoires in ankylosing spondylitis patients and healthy donors. In total, the full study cohort was made up of some 110 healthy donors and approximately 27 ankylosing spondylitis patients. Peripheral blood samples were taken, and synovial fluid was additionally collected from ankylosing spondylitis patients. General conclusions and limits of the study: Blood from ankylosing spondylitis patients appeared to be characterized by a TCR beta motif composed of roughly 8 highly homologous amino acid variants. The disease-linked clones showed a CD8+ phenotype and occurred at relatively low frequencies in peripheral blood. Some TCR beta motif variants had previously been reported in synovial fluid and blood of reactive arthritis patients, which suggested common disease-initiation mechanisms. The disease-linked clones were reported to be significantly enriched in matched synovial fluid samples from ankylosing spondylitis patients.

From cysteine to phenylalanine, the CDR3 is 15 amino acids long. The sequence is cut down to CDR3 DNA, 45 bases in frame from base 1. Relative to germline, V is 3 bases shorter and J is 1 base shorter, with 10 bases between their ends. There are a few counts of this clonotype. Its antigen is still unknown. No base-level quality is on record; no much larger clone is a single base apart. Instrument on record: Illumina HiSeq 2500. TCR beta libraries were prepared by quantitative 5'-RACE with molecular barcodes. On the study's bioinformatics: A new computational method, built on a probabilistic model of VDJ rearrangement, was used to identify disease-linked TCR variants. In-frame beta chains were kept once TCRdb had trimmed the public reads at Q25 with fastp and called clones with MiXCR. Rows with one shared CDR3 protein collapse into an entry with the most common genes and DNA. TCRdb's processing, not the authors', yielded these V and J calls. The sample data list hundreds of thousands of distinct CDR3 sequences, and around 20% of these were observed just once. Roughly 7.4% of the sample is taken by the ten largest.

This receptor was taken from a male donor with ankylosing spondylitis or in good health (not recorded which). The sample consisted of blood, either unsorted or a sorted T cell fraction (not recorded which). The sequence joins TRBV12-3 or TRBV12-4 to TRBJ1-5; confidence is insufficient to name the D gene. The nucleotide sequence is TGTGCCAGCAGTTTGGCGGGTAGGAGCAATCAGCCCCAGCATTTT. This encodes CASSLAGRSNQPQHF.